This TCR beta chain was recovered during a study of blood T cells in healthy people across ages. Germline lookup yields CDR1 MDHEN and CDR2 SYDVKM. Trimming at V came to 8 bases and at J to 4 bases, leaving 15 bases not matched to a gene. This CDR3 contains 17 residues. General study findings and limits: The fall in TCR beta diversity per million T cells was roughly linear with age. As naive T cell percentage varied, TCR beta diversity correlated strongly with it. Diversity estimated from one million T cells was considered an underestimate.

A sample-barcoded 5' primer and a J-beta primer mix were used in a second PCR of roughly 7 to 12 cycles. TCRdb recomputed calls from the 5' RACE reads with MiXCR, one row per CDR3 protein. Of fewer than 800,000 distinct CDR3 sequences listed, under 25% are singletons. This clonotype was counted a few times. The antigen is undetermined. Isolation per sample recovered at least 6 million PBMCs. This TCR derives from a man aged 65 to 79 in good health. Input material: blood. This chain joins TRBV28 and TRBJ2-1; 9 bases are a match to TRBD1. The CDR3 coding sequence is TGTGCCAGCGATCCTGTGGGAAGACAGGGGGATTACAATGAGCAGTTCTTC. Encoded protein: CASDPVGRQGDYNEQFF.